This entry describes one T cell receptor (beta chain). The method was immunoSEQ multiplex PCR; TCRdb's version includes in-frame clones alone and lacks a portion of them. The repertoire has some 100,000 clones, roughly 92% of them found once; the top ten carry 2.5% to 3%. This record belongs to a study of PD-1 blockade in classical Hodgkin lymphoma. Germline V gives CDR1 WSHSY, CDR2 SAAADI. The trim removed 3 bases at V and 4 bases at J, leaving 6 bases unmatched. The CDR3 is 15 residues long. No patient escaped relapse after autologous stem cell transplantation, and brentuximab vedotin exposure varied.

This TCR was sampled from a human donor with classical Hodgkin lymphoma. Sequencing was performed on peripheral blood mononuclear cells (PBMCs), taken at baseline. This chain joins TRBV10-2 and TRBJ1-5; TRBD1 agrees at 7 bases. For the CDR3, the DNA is TGCGCCAGCAGTGAACCAGACAGGGCTAATCAGCCCCAGCATTTT. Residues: CASSEPDRANQPQHF.